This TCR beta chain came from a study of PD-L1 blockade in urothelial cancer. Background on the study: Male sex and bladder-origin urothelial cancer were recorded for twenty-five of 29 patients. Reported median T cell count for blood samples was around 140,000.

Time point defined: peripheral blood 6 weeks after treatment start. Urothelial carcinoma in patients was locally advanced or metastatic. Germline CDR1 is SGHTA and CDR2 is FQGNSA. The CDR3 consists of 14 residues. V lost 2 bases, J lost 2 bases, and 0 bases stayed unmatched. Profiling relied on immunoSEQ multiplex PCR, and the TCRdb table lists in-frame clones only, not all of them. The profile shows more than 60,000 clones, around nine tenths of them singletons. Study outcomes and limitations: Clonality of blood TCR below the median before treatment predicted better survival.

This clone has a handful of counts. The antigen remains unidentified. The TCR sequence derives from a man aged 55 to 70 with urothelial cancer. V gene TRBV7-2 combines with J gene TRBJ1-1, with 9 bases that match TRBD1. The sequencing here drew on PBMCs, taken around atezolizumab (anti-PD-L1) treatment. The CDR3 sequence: CASSLTGGNTEAFF. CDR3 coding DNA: TGTGCCAGCAGCTTAACAGGGGGCAACACTGAAGCTTTCTTT.